The clone carrying this TCR beta chain was observed once. Its antigen is not identified. This specimen comes from a study of glioma-infiltrating T cells after dendritic cell vaccination. Turning to the study itself: Three intradermal dendritic cell vaccine injections were given every two weeks.

Findings and caveats of the study: Complete blood and tumor specimen sets were limited to few patients.

Patients had residual fresh-frozen tumor tissue and more than two years of survival data. None of the glioblastoma patients had an isocitrate dehydrogenase mutation. V was pared by 0 bases and J by 8 bases, with 6 bases between. The CDR3 runs to 12 residues. Germline CDR1 is SGHDT and CDR2 is YYEEEE. Produced via immunoSEQ multiplex PCR; TCRdb's table is partial and in-frame only. This table holds around 96,000 clones, around 80% found once. J is TRBJ2-1 and V is TRBV5-6; D unclear. The receptor was derived from a human donor with glioblastoma. Sample: blood, taken before dendritic cell vaccination. The CDR3 reads CASSLALDEQFF. DNA for the CDR3: TGTGCCAGCAGCTTGGCTCTAGATGAGCAGTTCTTC.